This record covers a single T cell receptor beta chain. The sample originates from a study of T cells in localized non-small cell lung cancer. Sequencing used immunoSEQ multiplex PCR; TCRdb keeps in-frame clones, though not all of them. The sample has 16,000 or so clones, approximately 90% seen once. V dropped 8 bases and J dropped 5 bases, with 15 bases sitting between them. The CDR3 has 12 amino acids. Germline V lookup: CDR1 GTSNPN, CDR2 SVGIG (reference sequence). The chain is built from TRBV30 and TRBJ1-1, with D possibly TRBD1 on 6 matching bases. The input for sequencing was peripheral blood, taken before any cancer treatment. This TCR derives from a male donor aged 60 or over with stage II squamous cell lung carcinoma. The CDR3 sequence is CARGRQGTEAFF. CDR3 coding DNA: TGTGCCCGTGGACGCCAGGGGACTGAAGCTTTCTTT.